One sample yielded the 25 T cell receptor beta chains listed below, sequenced in a study of blood T cell repertoires in COVID-19. Profiled with immunoSEQ multiplex PCR; TCRdb holds only in-frame clones, not every one. The sample includes about 320,000 clones, roughly 86% of them seen just once. The sequencing sample was made of peripheral blood. The receptors were sampled from a woman aged 30 to 39 with COVID-19, enrolled during active disease.

Note on this clone: Other nucleotide sequences from this sample produce the same CDR3. The gene calls are TRBV5-1 and TRBJ2-1, with D perhaps matching TRBD1 (5 bases). Germline V gene lookup returns CDR1 SGHRS and CDR2 YFSETQ. The CDR3 contains 14 residues. V lost 4 bases and J lost 2, with 10 bases in between. DNA of the CDR3: TGCGCCAGCAGCCTCGGACAAACCTACAATGAGCAGTTCTTC. Encoded protein: CASSLGQTYNEQFF.

This clone appeared once. This rearrangement joins TRBV7-7 to TRBJ2-7, with 7 bases that match TRBD1. CDR1 SSHAT and CDR2 FNYEAQ come from the germline V gene (reference sequence). The CDR3 has 14 residues. With V trimmed by 4 bases and J by 6 bases, 9 bases remained unmatched. The CDR3 loop is CASSSTLSGGEQYF. The DNA for the CDR3 is TGTGCCAGCAGCTCAACCCTCTCAGGGGGCGAGCAGTACTTC. Full variable domain (remainder filled in from reference TRBV7-7 and TRBJ2-7): GAGVSQSPRYKVTKRGQDVTLRCDPISSHATLYWYQQALGQGPEFLTYFNYEAQPDKSGLPSDRFSAERPEGSISTLTIQRTEQRDSAMYRCASSSTLSGGEQYFGPGTRLTVT.

The V and J genes are TRBV19 and TRBJ2-1, with 12 nucleotides matching TRBD2. Trimming took 5 bases from V and 7 from J; bases not matched to a gene: 6. Germline V gives CDR1 LNHDA, CDR2 SQIVND (reference sequence). The CDR3 is 15 amino acids. CDR3: CASSSTSGGRNEQFF. In DNA form, the CDR3 reads TGTGCCAGTAGTTCTACTAGCGGGGGGCGAAATGAGCAGTTCTTC.

This chain joins TRBV27 and TRBJ2-1; 7 positions match TRBD1. The CDR3 runs 14 residues. V lost 6 bases to trimming and J lost 2 bases; unmatched junction nucleotides: 4. Germline values: CDR1 MNHEY, CDR2 SMNVEV (reference sequence). CDR3 sequence (DNA): TGTGCCAGCAGCAAGGGGGCGGCCTACAATGAGCAGTTCTTC. This codes for CASSKGAAYNEQFF.

The V call is TRBV11-2, the J call TRBJ2-1, with D possibly TRBD2 on 6 matching bases. The germline gives CDR1 SGHAT, CDR2 FQNNGV. This CDR3 comprises 13 residues. V was cut by 0 bases and J by 10 bases, with 10 bases left in between. CDR3 sequence: CASSLEGRQEQFF. CDR3 coding DNA: TGTGCCAGCAGCTTAGAAGGGAGGCAGGAGCAGTTCTTC. Using reference TRBV11-2 and TRBJ2-1 for the parts outside the CDR3, the full variable domain is EAGVAQSPRYKIIEKRQSVAFWCNPISGHATLYWYQQILGQGPKLLIQFQNNGVVDDSQLPKDRFSAERLKGVDSTLKIQPAKLEDSAVYLCASSLEGRQEQFFGPGTRLTVL.

CDR3 sequence: CASSPRFGETQYF. The DNA of the CDR3 is TGTGCCAGCAGCCCCCGGTTTGGAGAGACCCAGTACTTC. V gene TRBV27 combines with J gene TRBJ2-5; no definite D call. Germline V gives CDR1 MNHEY, CDR2 SMNVEV (reference sequence). V lost 6 bases and J lost 4, with 12 bases in between. CDR3 length equals 13 residues.

The chain combines TRBV3-1 (or the pseudogene TRBV3-2) with TRBJ2-7; TRBD2 matches 15 bases. The V gene end was trimmed by 5 bases and the J gene end by 9 bases; junction bases not matched to a gene: 8. The length of the CDR3 is 15 residues. CDR1 and CDR2 (germline): LGHDT, YNNKEL (reference sequence). The CDR3, as DNA: TGTGCCAGCAGCTCCCGGACTAGCGGGGGGGCGGGGCAGTACTTC. Its protein is CASSSRTSGGAGQYF.

The gene calls are TRBV19 and TRBJ2-1; D gene unclear. V gave up 0 bases and J gave up 7 bases, with 7 bases separating them. Germline CDR1 LNHDA, CDR2 SQIVND (reference sequence). The CDR3 covers 13 residues. This CDR3 is CASSIDLENEQFF. For the CDR3, the DNA is TGTGCCAGTAGTATAGATCTCGAGAATGAGCAGTTCTTC.

The chain is built from TRBV28 and TRBJ2-7, with D possibly matching TRBD2 (5 bases). Trimming stripped 8 bases from V and 5 bases from J, with 16 bases between. Per the germline V gene, CDR1 is MDHEN and CDR2 is SYDVKM. CDR3 size: 13 residues. CDR3 residues: CASGRGPADEQYF. CDR3 DNA sequence: TGTGCCAGCGGCCGAGGGCCGGCCGACGAGCAGTACTTC.

V gene TRBV2 combines with J gene TRBJ1-4; possibly TRBD1 for D (6 bases). This CDR3 has 14 residues. CDR1 is SNHLY and CDR2 is FYNNEI in the germline V gene. Trimming cost V 4 bases and J 5 bases, with 11 bases left between them. The CDR3 coding sequence is TGTGCCAGCAGTGTGGACAGAGGAAATGAAAAACTGTTTTTT. Translated, it gives CASSVDRGNEKLFF.

This sequence joins TRBV19 and TRBJ2-2; TRBD1 aligns across 11 bases. CDR3 size: 16 residues. Looked up from germline, CDR1 is LNHDA and CDR2 is SQIVND (reference sequence). The junction had 4 bases not matched to a gene; V was cut back by 6 bases and J by 1 base. Here the CDR3 DNA reads TGTGCCAGTAGGACCGGGACAGGGGGGAACACCGGGGAGCTGTTTTTT. Translating it yields CASRTGTGGNTGELFF.

CDR3 residues: CASSFGRGVRNEQFF. The CDR3 region has the DNA TGTGCCAGCAGCTTCGGGCGGGGGGTTAGGAATGAGCAGTTCTTC. The chain joins TRBV7-7 to TRBJ2-1, with 8 bases aligning to TRBD2. V lost 3 bases and J lost 7; bases outside the gene matches: 8. The CDR3 totals 15 residues. Germline CDR1 reads SSHAT; CDR2 reads FNYEAQ (reference sequence).

This clone has a handful of counts. This sequence joins TRBV7-9 and TRBJ1-2, with 7 bases identical to TRBD1. The CDR3 runs to 14 residues. V lost 5 bases and J lost 3; bases outside the gene matches: 6. Germline lookup yields CDR1 SEHNR and CDR2 FQNEAQ (reference sequence). This CDR3 reads CASSLLQGDYGYTF. The CDR3, as DNA: TGTGCCAGCAGCCTTCTGCAGGGGGACTATGGCTACACCTTC.

The chain recombines TRBV5-8 with TRBJ1-5; TRBD1 is a possible D gene (6 bases). The germline CDR1 and CDR2 sequences are SGHTS and YDEGEE. The CDR3 consists of 17 residues. V was cut by 0 bases and J by 2 bases, with 15 bases left in between. The chain's CDR3 is CASSLGRVPGGNQPQHF. The CDR3 DNA reads as TGTGCCAGCAGCTTGGGGCGGGTCCCAGGGGGCAATCAGCCCCAGCATTTT.

V usage is TRBV30 and J usage is TRBJ1-1; D gene uncertain. Germline V lookup: CDR1 GTSNPN, CDR2 SVGIG (reference sequence). The CDR3 is made up of 12 amino acids. The germline V and J ends were trimmed by 4 bases and 11 bases, with 17 bases remaining between them. In DNA form, the CDR3 reads TGTGCCTGGATGGGGTTGAGGGTAGGCGCTTTCTTT. This translates into CAWMGLRVGAFF.

The chain links TRBV4-2 to TRBJ1-4; D is unresolved. CDR1 and CDR2 (germline): LGHNA, YNFKEQ. With 5 bases removed from V and 0 bases from J, the gap between germline ends came to 13 bases. The CDR3 has 16 amino acids. CDR3 residues: CASSYERSATNEKLFF. The CDR3 bases are TGTGCCAGCAGCTACGAGCGGAGTGCAACTAATGAAAAACTGTTTTTT.

The chain employs TRBV2 and TRBJ1-2; TRBD1 matches at 7 bases. CDR1 and CDR2 from the germline V gene are SNHLY and FYNNEI. The CDR3 contains 13 residues. J was trimmed by 0 bases and V by 9 bases; bases with no gene match: 4. The CDR3 loop is CARMDRSNYGYTF. CDR3 bases: TGTGCCAGGATGGACAGGTCTAACTATGGCTACACCTTC.

The chain carries TRBV5-1 and TRBJ2-3; TRBD2 aligns across 7 bases. This CDR3 region has 14 residues. CDR1 is SGHRS and CDR2 is YFSETQ in the germline V gene. Unmatched junction bases numbered 6, after V lost 6 bases and J lost 2 bases. CDR3 bases: TGCGCCAGCAATGGGGGGGACTACACAGATACGCAGTATTTT. Its translation: CASNGGDYTDTQYF.

The count of this clone is one. V is TRBV27 and J is TRBJ2-5, with 8 nucleotides matching TRBD1. V shed 11 bases, J shed 4 bases, and the junction held 15 bases outside the gene matches. Germline V gene lookup returns CDR1 MNHEY and CDR2 SMNVEV (reference sequence). The length of the CDR3 is 15 residues. Written as DNA, the CDR3 is TGTGCCGCCAAAACTACAGGGGGAATAGGAGAGACCCAGTACTTC. It encodes CAAKTTGGIGETQYF.

The chain carries TRBV24-1 and TRBJ2-1, with TRBD1 as a possible D gene (5 bases). The V gene's germline CDR1 is KGHDR and CDR2 SFDVKD. This CDR3 is 11 amino acids long. V was trimmed by 9 bases and J by 9 bases, leaving 11 bases between them. The CDR3 bases are TGTGCCACCGGCCAGGGTGTTGAGCAGTTCTTC. This sequence encodes CATGQGVEQFF.

V usage is TRBV5-1 and J usage is TRBJ1-4; TRBD1 matches at 10 bases. The germline gives CDR1 SGHRS, CDR2 YFSETQ. The V segment lost 5 bases and the J segment 8 bases; nucleotides outside the gene matches: 12. The CDR3 is 16 amino acids. CDR3 sequence reads: CASRSNPGQGWEKLFF. In DNA, the CDR3 is TGCGCCAGCAGATCCAATCCGGGACAGGGGTGGGAAAAACTGTTTTTT.

The chain uses TRBV28 and TRBJ1-2, with D unresolved. Germline V gene data show CDR1 as MDHEN and CDR2 as SYDVKM. The CDR3 is 13 amino acids. V was clipped by 5 bases and J by 2 bases, with 9 bases between them. The CDR3 DNA follows: TGTGCCAGCAGTCTCCAGGTCAACTATGGCTACACCTTC. Its translation is CASSLQVNYGYTF.

About this clone: A read error may produce the germline difference seen at one junction end. This chain links TRBV29-1 with TRBJ2-7; 8 nucleotides agree with TRBD1. This CDR3 is 9 amino acids long. Germline lookup yields CDR1 SQVTM and CDR2 ANQGSEA. The CDR3 DNA is TGCAGCGTGCGGACAGGGTTAAACTTC. Residues: CSVRTGLNF.

The chain is built from TRBV11-1 and TRBJ2-3; 7 bases are shared with TRBD1. This CDR3 spans 14 amino acids. With 10 bases clipped from V and 0 bases from J, the junction kept 7 bases outside the gene matches. Germline values: CDR1 SGHAT, CDR2 FQDESV (reference sequence). CDR3 in DNA: TGTGCCAACCGAGGGACAGTTAGCACAGATACGCAGTATTTT. It codes for CANRGTVSTDTQYF.

The chain uses TRBV15 and TRBJ1-1, with unresolved D. Germline V lookup: CDR1 LNHNV, CDR2 YYDKDF (reference sequence). V dropped 1 base and J dropped 0 bases, with 15 bases sitting between them. CDR3 length: 17 amino acids. The CDR3 here is CATSRGGGGGLNTEAFF. The CDR3 coding sequence is TGTGCCACCAGCAGAGGGGGTGGAGGAGGGCTGAACACTGAAGCTTTCTTT. Full variable domain (outside the CDR3, taken from reference TRBV15 and TRBJ1-1): DAMVIQNPRYQVTQFGKPVTLSCSQTLNHNVMYWYQQKSSQAPKLLFHYYDKDFNNEADTPDNFQSRRPNTSFCFLDIRSPGLGDTAMYLCATSRGGGGGLNTEAFFGQGTRLTVV.